This T cell receptor (beta chain) was documented in a study of T cells in Graves' hyperthyroidism and ophthalmopathy (dated by TCRdb to between 2018 and 2021). Notes on the research overall: Peripheral blood samples were taken at initial diagnosis, before any treatment was given. To identify TCR V-J signatures that set the groups apart, the researchers used a discovery cohort of more than 95 patients, made up of 40 to 45 with Graves' ophthalmopathy and 57 with stable Graves' hyperthyroidism. Prospective prediction of ophthalmopathy was tested in an independent validation cohort of fewer than 20 hyperthyroidism patients and 15 to 17 patients who later progressed to ophthalmopathy. The roughly 94 discovery patients were randomly split 7:3 into training and test sets. In six Graves' hyperthyroidism patients, the study also compared T-cell repertoires from thyroid tissue with T-cell repertoires from blood. Once sampling was done, hyperthyroidism patients were given methimazole at a starting dose of 30 mg daily, whereas ophthalmopathy patients were given high-dose intravenous methylprednisolone. According to the paper, TCR Vbeta CDR3 sequencing was carried out on around 140 peripheral blood samples, which came from 40 to 45 ophthalmopathy, fewer than 80 hyperthyroidism and about 17 progressor patients. Overall results and qualifications from the work: In validation, the model predicted progression to ophthalmopathy with approximately 71% sensitivity and roughly 72% specificity, a median of 6.5 months before onset. No statistical method was used to fix the sample size in advance, and group allocation was not hidden from the investigators. In cross-validation, a model built on a 13 V-J signature told ophthalmopathy apart from stable hyperthyroidism with 87.88% sensitivity and approximately 84% specificity, and in testing the same model reached 80%/75%. Blood samples also contained most of the expanded thyroid clonotypes (frequency above 0.001), which suggests that blood repertoires may reflect thyroid immune responses.

In the ophthalmopathy patients, disease was moderately to severely active, with a Clinical Activity Score of 3 or more, a NOSPECS grade of 4 or more, and a duration of less than 3 months. Any patient with an uncontrolled infection, another autoimmune disease, pregnancy or lactation was excluded. Diagnoses were established on the basis of clinical symptoms, serum thyroxine and TRAb, thyroid ultrasound, and orbital computed tomography. Ficoll-Paque density gradient centrifugation was used to isolate PBMCs from around 9.1 ml of fresh peripheral blood. Trizol reagent was used to extract total RNA, and RNA quality was then checked on an Agilent 2100 Bioanalyzer. This clonotype was seen repeatedly, ten times or more. Its antigen target is currently unknown. No base quality values were provided; no much bigger clone lies one nucleotide off. The TCR beta CDR3 regions were amplified from RNA transcripts. The TCR CDR3 was subjected to a first round of RT-PCR using the HTBI primer set and the Qiagen OneStep RT-PCR kit. A second multiplex PCR round built the libraries, followed by size selection and purification. The libraries were sequenced on an Illumina HiSeq2000 using paired-end 100 bp reads. The study's own analysis went as follows. SOAPnuke was used to process the raw data, removing reads that contained adapters or uncalled bases, had a mean Phred below 15, or lacked an exact match to the constant primer or identifier. COPE v1.2.5 was used to merge high-quality paired reads, and clonotypes were defined as unique nucleotide sequences. MiTCR v1.1 was used to align clonotypes to the IMGT TRBV, TRBD and TRBJ reference segments. Analysis was restricted to V-J combinations with a frequency above 0.0001, which covered roughly 99% of repertoires. A TCS score was defined as the ratio between F50 (clonal expansion) and ExV (chaos), using BLOSUM62-based TCRdist between CDR3 peptides within each V-J. Welch's t-statistics and random forest reduced fewer than 600 V-J features to under 15, which were used in a naive Bayes classifier (R e1071). Thyroid-blood repertoire similarity was quantified with the Morisita-Horn index. TCRdb applied fastp at Q25 and MiXCR to the public reads, then kept only in-frame beta chains. Identical CDR3 protein sequences are pooled into one entry, listed with their most common genes and DNA. None of the V and J calls come from the authors' own analysis; TCRdb made them. The sample includes fewer than 750,000 distinct CDR3 sequences, with roughly 15% observed a single time. Jointly, the top ten make up around 4.5% of the sample.

V is cut by 4 bases and J by 2 bases, and the space between the germline ends is 12 bases. The CDR3 contains 14 residues, cysteine and phenylalanine counted. The entry retains the CDR3 DNA only, 42 bases that are in frame from base 1. The germline V gene (reference sequence) gives CDR1 as LGHDT and CDR2 as YNNKEL. The clonotype originates from a woman in her thirties or forties with Graves' ophthalmopathy. Sequencing was performed on blood. The chain is made from TRBV3-1 and TRBJ2-7, with an unclear D gene assignment. At the DNA level, the sequence is TGTGCCAGCAGCCCCCGACTGCCTCCCTACGAGCAGTACTTC. Its protein is CASSPRLPPYEQYF.